This TCR beta chain was documented in a study of blood T cell repertoires in COVID-19. Study-level information: Researchers got acute and convalescent COVID-19 samples from the United States, Italy and Spain. PBMCs, B-cell-depleted T cells, or T cells provided the cDNA or gDNA that made up the material.

V was pared by 3 bases and J by 0 bases, with 6 bases between. This CDR3 region has 14 residues. The germline V gene encodes CDR1 LNHDA and CDR2 SQIVND (reference sequence). Original processing notes: Estimates of nucleated cell counts were drawn from the amplification of reference gene primers. The assay was immunoSEQ multiplex PCR, and TCRdb's table has in-frame clones only and misses some. That table gives V, J and clone size, and the DNA gave D and trimming. The table has 99,000 or so clones, about 91% seen once. The sequenced sample consisted of peripheral blood. This rearrangement joins TRBV19 to TRBJ2-1, with a tentative D call TRBD2 (5 bases). The origin of this receptor is a human donor in a cohort sampled during active COVID-19. The DNA for the CDR3 is TGTGCCAGTAGTATCACTAGCTCCTACAATGAGCAGTTCTTC. This gives the protein CASSITSSYNEQFF.